This T cell receptor (beta chain) was identified in a study of T cell responses to AZD1222 COVID-19 vaccine. Study-wide results and caveats: Epitopes outside B.1.351 and B.1.1.7 mutated regions reportedly drew nearly half of spike TCRs. Spike was spanned by vaccine-associated CD4 TCRs, with dominance at 160-218 and 743-854. The donor group comprised mostly white British people and more females; the analysis possibly underestimated clonal diversity. Following two doses of AZD1222, Spike-specific TCR breadth and depth rose.

The repertoire was sequenced with immunoSEQ multiplex PCR; TCRdb's copy has only in-frame clones and lacks some. The repertoire holds 95,000 to 150,000 clones, with 75% to 85% as singletons. The germline gives CDR1 LNHDA, CDR2 SQIVND (reference sequence). The CDR3 loop spans 16 amino acids. V was trimmed by 2 bases and J by 0 bases, leaving 8 bases between them. On this clone itself: The antigen remains undetermined.

This sequence joins TRBV19 and TRBJ2-6; D is unclear. Sequenced material: peripheral blood, taken 28 days after the second AZD1222 dose. The TCR comes from an adult who received the AZD1222 COVID-19 vaccine. The CDR3 here is CASSITSASGANVLTF. Written as DNA, the CDR3 is TGTGCCAGTAGTATAACCTCTGCCTCTGGGGCCAACGTCCTGACTTTC.